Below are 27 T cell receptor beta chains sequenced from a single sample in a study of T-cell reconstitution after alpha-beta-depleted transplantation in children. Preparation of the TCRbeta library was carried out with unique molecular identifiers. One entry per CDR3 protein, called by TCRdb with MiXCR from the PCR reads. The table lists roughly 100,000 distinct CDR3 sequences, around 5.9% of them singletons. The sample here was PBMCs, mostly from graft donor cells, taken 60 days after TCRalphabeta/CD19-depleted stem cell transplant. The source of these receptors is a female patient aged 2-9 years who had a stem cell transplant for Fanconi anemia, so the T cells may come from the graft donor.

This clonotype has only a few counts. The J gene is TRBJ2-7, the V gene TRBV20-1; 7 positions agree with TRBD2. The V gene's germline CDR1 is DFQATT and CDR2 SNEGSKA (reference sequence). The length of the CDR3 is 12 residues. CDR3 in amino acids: CRGVGGFYEQYF. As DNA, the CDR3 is TGCAGAGGCGTGGGGGGGTTCTACGAGCAGTACTTC.

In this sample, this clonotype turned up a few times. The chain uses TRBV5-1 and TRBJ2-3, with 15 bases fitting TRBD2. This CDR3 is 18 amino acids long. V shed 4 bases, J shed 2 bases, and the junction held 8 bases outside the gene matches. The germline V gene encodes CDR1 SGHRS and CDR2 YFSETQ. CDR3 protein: CASSAGLAGGLPTDTQYF. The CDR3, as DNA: TGCGCCAGCAGCGCCGGACTAGCGGGAGGGCTCCCCACAGATACGCAGTATTTT.

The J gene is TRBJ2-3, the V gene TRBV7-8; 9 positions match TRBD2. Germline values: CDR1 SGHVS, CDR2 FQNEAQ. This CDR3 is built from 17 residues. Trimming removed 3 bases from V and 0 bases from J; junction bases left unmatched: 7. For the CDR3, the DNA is TGTGCCAGCAGCTTTACAGCGGGGGGCCTGAGCACAGATACGCAGTATTTT. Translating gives CASSFTAGGLSTDTQYF.

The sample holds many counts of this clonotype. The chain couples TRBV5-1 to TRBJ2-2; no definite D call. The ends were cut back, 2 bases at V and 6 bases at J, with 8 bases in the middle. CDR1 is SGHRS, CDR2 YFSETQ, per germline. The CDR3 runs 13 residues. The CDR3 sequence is CASSLKGAGELFF. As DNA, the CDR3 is TGCGCCAGCAGCTTAAAGGGCGCCGGGGAGCTGTTTTTT.

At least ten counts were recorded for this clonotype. The chain's CDR3 is CASSLRGARTEAFF. The CDR3 nucleotides are TGTGCCAGCAGCTTACGAGGGGCAAGGACTGAAGCTTTCTTT. The chain recombines TRBV7-6 with TRBJ1-1; D is perhaps TRBD1 (5 bases). V shed 2 bases and J shed 5 bases, with 12 bases lying between them. CDR1 SGHVS and CDR2 FNYEAQ come from the germline V gene. The CDR3 is 14 residues long.

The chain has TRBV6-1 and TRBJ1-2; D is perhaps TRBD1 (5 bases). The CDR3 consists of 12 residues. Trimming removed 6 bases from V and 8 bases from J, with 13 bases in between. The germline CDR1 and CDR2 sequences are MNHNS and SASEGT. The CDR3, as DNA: TGTGCCAGCAGGGACAATCTGCCCGGCTACACCTTC. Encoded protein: CASRDNLPGYTF.

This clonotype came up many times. CDR3 DNA: TGTGCCAGCAGGAAATTTCCCCGGACTCTGGCCCTCACAGATACGCAGTATTTT. Translating gives CASRKFPRTLALTDTQYF. The chain couples TRBV28 to TRBJ2-3; D may be TRBD2 (5 bases). CDR1 MDHEN and CDR2 SYDVKM come from the germline V gene. With 6 bases removed from V and 2 bases from J, the gap between germline ends came to 24 bases. The CDR3 is 18 residues long.

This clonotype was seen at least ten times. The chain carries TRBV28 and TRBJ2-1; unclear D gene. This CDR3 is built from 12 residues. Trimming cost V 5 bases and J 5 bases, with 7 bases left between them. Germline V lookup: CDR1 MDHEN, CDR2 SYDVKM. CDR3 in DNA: TGTGCCAGCAGTAACTTCGACAATGAGCAGTTCTTC. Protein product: CASSNFDNEQFF.

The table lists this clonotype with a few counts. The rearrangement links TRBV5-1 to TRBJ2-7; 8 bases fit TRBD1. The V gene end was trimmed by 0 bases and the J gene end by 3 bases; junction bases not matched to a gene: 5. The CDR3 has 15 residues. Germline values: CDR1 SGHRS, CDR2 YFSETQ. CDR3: CASSLAPGGVYEQYF. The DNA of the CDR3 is TGCGCCAGCAGCTTGGCCCCAGGGGGCGTCTACGAGCAGTACTTC.

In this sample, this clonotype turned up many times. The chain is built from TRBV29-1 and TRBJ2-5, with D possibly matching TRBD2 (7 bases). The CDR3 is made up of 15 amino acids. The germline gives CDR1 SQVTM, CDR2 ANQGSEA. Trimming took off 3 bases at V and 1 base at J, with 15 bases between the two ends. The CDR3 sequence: CSVEGGHSGQETQYF. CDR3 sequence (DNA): TGCAGCGTTGAGGGGGGGCACAGTGGCCAAGAGACCCAGTACTTC.

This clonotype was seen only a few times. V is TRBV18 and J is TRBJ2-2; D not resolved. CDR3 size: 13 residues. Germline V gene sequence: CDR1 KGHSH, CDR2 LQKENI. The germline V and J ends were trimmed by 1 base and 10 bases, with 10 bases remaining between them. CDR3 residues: CASSPLLEAELFF. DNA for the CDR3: TGTGCCAGCTCACCACTCTTAGAGGCGGAGCTGTTTTTT.

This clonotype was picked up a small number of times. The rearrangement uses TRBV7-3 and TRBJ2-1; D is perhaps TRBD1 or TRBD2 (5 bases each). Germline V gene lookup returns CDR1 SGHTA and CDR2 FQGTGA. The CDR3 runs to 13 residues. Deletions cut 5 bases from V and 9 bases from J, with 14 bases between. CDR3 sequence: CASSRDRPSEQFF. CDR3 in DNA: TGTGCCAGCAGCCGGGACCGGCCCAGTGAGCAGTTCTTC.

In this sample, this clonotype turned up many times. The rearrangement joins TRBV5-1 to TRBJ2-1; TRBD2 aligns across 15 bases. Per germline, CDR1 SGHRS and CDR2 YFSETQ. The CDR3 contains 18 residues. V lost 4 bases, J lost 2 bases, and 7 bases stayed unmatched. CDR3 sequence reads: CASSGEGLAGGTYNEQFF. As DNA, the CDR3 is TGCGCCAGCAGCGGGGAGGGACTAGCGGGAGGCACCTACAATGAGCAGTTCTTC. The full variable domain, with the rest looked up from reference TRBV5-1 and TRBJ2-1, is KAGVTQTPRYLIKTRGQQVTLSCSPISGHRSVSWYQQTPGQGLQFLFEYFSETQRNKGNFPGRFSGRQFSNSRSEMNVSTLELGDSALYLCASSGEGLAGGTYNEQFFGPGTRLTVL.

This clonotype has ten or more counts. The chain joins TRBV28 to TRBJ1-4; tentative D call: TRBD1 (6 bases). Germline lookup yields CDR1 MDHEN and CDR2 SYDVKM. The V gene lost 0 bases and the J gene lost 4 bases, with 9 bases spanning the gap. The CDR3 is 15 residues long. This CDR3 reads CASSLWGAYNEKLFF. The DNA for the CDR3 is TGTGCCAGCAGTTTATGGGGGGCATATAATGAAAAACTGTTTTTT. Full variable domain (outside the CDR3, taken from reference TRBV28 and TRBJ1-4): DVKVTQSSRYLVKRTGEKVFLECVQDMDHENMFWYRQDPGLGLRLIYFSYDVKMKEKGDIPEGYSVSREKKERFSLILESASTNQTSMYLCASSLWGAYNEKLFFGSGTQLSVL.

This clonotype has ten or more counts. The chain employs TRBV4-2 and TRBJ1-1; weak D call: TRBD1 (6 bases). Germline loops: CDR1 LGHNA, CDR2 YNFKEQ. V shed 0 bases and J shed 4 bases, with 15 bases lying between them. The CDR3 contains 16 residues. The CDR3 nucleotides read TGTGCCAGCAGCCAAGAAGTGGGAGGGGGAAGCACTGAAGCTTTCTTT. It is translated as CASSQEVGGGSTEAFF.

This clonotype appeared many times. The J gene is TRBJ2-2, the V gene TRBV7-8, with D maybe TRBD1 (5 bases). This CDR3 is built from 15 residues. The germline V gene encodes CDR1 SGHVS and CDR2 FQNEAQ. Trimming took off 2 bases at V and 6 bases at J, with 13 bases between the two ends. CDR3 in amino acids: CASSLRAVGAGELFF. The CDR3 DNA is TGTGCCAGCAGCTTACGGGCGGTAGGGGCCGGGGAGCTGTTTTTT.

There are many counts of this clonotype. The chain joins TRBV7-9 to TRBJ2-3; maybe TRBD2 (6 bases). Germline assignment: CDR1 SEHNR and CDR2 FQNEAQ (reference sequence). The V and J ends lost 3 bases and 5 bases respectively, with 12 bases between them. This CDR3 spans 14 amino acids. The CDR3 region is CASSLLRDQDTQYF. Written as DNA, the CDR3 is TGTGCCAGCAGCTTGTTGCGGGATCAAGATACGCAGTATTTT.

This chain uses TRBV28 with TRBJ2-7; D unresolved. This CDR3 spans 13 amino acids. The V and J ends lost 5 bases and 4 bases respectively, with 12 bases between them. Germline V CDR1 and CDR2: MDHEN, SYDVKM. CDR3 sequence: CASSLIRRYEQYF. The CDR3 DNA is TGTGCCAGCAGTCTCATACGACGGTACGAGCAGTACTTC.

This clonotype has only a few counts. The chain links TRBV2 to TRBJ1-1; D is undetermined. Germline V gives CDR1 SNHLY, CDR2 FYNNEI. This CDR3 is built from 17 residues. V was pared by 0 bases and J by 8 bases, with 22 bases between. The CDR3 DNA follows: TGTGCCAGCAGTGAAGCCGATAAGGGATCAGCACTGGCGGAAGCTTTCTTT. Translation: CASSEADKGSALAEAFF.

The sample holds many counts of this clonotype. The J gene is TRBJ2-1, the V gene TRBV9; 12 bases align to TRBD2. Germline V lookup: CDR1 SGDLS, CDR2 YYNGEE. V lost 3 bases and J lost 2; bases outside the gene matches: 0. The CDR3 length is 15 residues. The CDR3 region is CASSASGGAYNEQFF. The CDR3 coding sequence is TGTGCCAGCAGCGCTAGCGGGGGGGCCTACAATGAGCAGTTCTTC.

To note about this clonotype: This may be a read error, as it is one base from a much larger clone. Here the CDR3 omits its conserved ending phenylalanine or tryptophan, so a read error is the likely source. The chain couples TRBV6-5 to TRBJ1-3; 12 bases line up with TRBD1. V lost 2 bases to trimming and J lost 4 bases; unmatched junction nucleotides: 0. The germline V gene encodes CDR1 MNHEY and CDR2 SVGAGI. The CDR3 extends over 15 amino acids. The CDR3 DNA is TGTGCCAGCAGTTACGGGACAGGGGGCGGAAACACCATATATTGT. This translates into CASSYGTGGGNTIYC.

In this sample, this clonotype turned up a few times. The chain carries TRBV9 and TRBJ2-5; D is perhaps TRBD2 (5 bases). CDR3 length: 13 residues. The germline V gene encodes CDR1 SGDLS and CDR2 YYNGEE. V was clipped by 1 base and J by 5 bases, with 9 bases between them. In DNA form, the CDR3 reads TGTGCCAGCAGCGTAACGGGGATGGAGACCCAGTACTTC. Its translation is CASSVTGMETQYF. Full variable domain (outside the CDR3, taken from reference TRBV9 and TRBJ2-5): DSGVTQTPKHLITATGQRVTLRCSPRSGDLSVYWYQQSLDQGLQFLIQYYNGEERAKGNILERFSAQQFPDLHSELNLSSLELGDSALYFCASSVTGMETQYFGPGTRLLVL.

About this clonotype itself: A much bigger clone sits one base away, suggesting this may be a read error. As DNA, the CDR3 is TGTGCCACCCGGGGGGGAAGAGGGCCTTTTTACGATGAGCAGTTCTTC. This sequence encodes CATRGGRGPFYDEQFF. The chain carries TRBV7-9 and TRBJ2-1; 8 bases map to TRBD2. The CDR3 contains 16 residues. The germline CDR1 and CDR2 sequences are SEHNR and FQNEAQ (reference sequence). J lost 8 bases, V lost 10 bases, and 19 bases had no gene match.

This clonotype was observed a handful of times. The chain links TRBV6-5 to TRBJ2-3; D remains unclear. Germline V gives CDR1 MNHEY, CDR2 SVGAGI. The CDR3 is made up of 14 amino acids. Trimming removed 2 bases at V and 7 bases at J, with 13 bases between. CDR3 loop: CASSYGFGTHTQYF. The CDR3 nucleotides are TGTGCCAGCAGTTACGGGTTCGGTACGCATACGCAGTATTTT.

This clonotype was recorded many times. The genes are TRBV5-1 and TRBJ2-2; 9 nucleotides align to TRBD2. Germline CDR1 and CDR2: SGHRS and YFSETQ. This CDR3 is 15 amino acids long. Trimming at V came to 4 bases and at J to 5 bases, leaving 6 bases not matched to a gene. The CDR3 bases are TGCGCCAGCAGCCTTAGCGGGGGTAGGACCGGGGAGCTGTTTTTT. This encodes CASSLSGGRTGELFF.

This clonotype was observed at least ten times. The CDR3 protein is CSASRGNGANQPQHF. As DNA, the CDR3 is TGCAGTGCTAGTCGAGGGAACGGGGCTAATCAGCCCCAGCATTTT. The gene calls are TRBV20-1 and TRBJ1-5, with D tentatively TRBD1 (5 bases). V was cut by 3 bases and J by 4 bases, with 16 bases left in between. Per germline, CDR1 DFQATT and CDR2 SNEGSKA (reference sequence). There are 15 residues in the CDR3.

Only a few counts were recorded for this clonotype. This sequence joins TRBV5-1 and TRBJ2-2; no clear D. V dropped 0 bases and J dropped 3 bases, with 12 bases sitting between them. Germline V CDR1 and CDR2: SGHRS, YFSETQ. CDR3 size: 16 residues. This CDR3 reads CASSLEFGPYTGELFF. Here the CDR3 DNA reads TGCGCCAGCAGCTTGGAGTTCGGGCCCTACACCGGGGAGCTGTTTTTT.